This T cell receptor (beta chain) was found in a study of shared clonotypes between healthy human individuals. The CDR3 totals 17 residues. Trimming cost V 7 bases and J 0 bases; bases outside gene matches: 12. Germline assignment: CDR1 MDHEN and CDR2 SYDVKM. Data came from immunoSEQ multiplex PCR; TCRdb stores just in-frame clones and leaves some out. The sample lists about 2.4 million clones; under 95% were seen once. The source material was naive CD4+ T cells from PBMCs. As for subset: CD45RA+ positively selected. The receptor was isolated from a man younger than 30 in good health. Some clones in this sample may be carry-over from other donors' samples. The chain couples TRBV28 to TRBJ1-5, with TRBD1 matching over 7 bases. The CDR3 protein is CASTQERGPDSNQPQHF. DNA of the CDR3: TGTGCCAGCACTCAAGAGAGGGGGCCAGATAGCAATCAGCCCCAGCATTTT.